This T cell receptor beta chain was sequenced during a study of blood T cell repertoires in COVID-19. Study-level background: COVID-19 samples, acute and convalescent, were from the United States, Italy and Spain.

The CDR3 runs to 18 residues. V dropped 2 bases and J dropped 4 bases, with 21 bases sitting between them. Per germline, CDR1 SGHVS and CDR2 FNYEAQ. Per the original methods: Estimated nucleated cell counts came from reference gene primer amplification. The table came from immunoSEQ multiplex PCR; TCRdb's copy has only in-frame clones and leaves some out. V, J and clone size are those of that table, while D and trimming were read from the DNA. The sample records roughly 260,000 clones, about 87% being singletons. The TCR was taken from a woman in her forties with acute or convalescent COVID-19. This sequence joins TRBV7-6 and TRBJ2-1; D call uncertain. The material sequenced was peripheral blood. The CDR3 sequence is CASSLTNVGSSQYNEQFF. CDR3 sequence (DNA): TGTGCCAGCAGCTTAACCAACGTCGGGTCGAGCCAATACAATGAGCAGTTCTTC.